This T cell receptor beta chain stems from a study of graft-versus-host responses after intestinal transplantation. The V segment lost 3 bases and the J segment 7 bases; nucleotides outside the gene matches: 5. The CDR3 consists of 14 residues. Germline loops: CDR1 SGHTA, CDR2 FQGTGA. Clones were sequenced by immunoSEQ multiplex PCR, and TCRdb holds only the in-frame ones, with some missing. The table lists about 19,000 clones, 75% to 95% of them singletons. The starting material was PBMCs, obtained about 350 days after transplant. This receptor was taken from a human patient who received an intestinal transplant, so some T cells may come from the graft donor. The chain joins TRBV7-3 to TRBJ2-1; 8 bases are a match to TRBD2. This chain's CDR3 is CASSLAGGLNEQFF. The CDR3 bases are TGTGCCAGCAGCTTGGCGGGAGGCTTGAATGAGCAGTTCTTC.